A selection of T cell receptor beta chains follows, all from one sample in a study of blood T cell repertoires in COVID-19. Profiled with immunoSEQ multiplex PCR; TCRdb holds only in-frame clones, not every one. The sample includes around 190,000 clones, about 88% seen only once; the top ten take approximately 3%. Material for sequencing was PBMCs or T cells enriched from blood (not recorded which). Every receptor here comes from a woman in her 30s who had recovered from COVID-19. CDR3s include the opening cysteine and the closing phenylalanine or tryptophan. Fields, in order: D gene, J gene, clone size, V gene, CDR3 DNA, CDR3 protein. A D gene is named only where the DNA matches it firmly. Only part of the rows carry a size: once, few, many, or a class if the clone is expanded.

.	TRBJ2-1	.	TRBV28	TGTGCCAGCAGTTCATTTACAGGTTCTCGGTACAATGAGCAGTTCTTC	CASSSFTGSRYNEQFF
.	TRBJ1-5	once	TRBV18	TGTGCCAGCTCACCCCAGGGGTTAAATCAGCCCCAGCATTTT	CASSPQGLNQPQHF
TRBD2	TRBJ2-2	.	TRBV28	TGTGCCAGCAGCCCATCGACTAGCGGGAGGGTCACCGGGGAGCTGTTTTTT	CASSPSTSGRVTGELFF
TRBD1	TRBJ1-6	.	TRBV5-5	TGTGCCAGCAGCTCCGGGACAGCTTATAATTCACCCCTCCACTTT	CASSSGTAYNSPLHF
TRBD2	TRBJ2-1	few	TRBV5-1	TGCGCCAGCACACGGACTAGCGAAGGCTACAATGAGCAGTTCTTC	CASTRTSEGYNEQFF
TRBD1	TRBJ1-2	once	TRBV9	TGTGCCAGCAGCGTAGGCGGGACAGATTATGGCTACACCTTC	CASSVGGTDYGYTF
TRBD1	TRBJ2-2	.	TRBV2	TGTGCCAGCAGGCGGGACAGGGGGTACACCGGGGAGCTGTTTTTT	CASRRDRGYTGELFF
.	TRBJ1-3	.	TRBV7-8	TGTGCCAGCAGCTCCGGTAGTTACTCTGGAAACACCATATATTTT	CASSSGSYSGNTIYF
.	TRBJ2-1	.	TRBV27	TGTGCCAGCAGTTTAAGTGCCAGCTCCTACAATGAGCAGTTCTTC	CASSLSASSYNEQFF
.	TRBJ2-2	.	TRBV6-6	TGTGCCAGCAGTTCCCCCCCGGGCGGGGAGCTGTTTTTT	CASSSPPGGELFF
.	TRBJ2-7	.	TRBV5-4	TGTGCCAGCAGCTTGGGGGACTCGGGTTCATACGAGCAGTACTTC	CASSLGDSGSYEQYF
TRBD2	TRBJ2-7	.	TRBV27	TGTGCCAGCAGTTCCGGACTAGCGGGAGCCTACGAGCAGTACTTC	CASSSGLAGAYEQYF
TRBD1	TRBJ1-2	.	TRBV6-5	TGTGCCAGCAGTTACCGGGACAGGGTTGGCTACACCTTC	CASSYRDRVGYTF
.	TRBJ2-1	.	TRBV7-7	TGTGCTAGCAGCTTATCATTGGGGACAAGAGATGAGCAGTTCTTC	CASSLSLGTRDEQFF
.	TRBJ2-1	.	TRBV4-2	TGTGCCAGCAGCCCAGAGGCGGATAGCGGAGCCTACAATGAGCAGTTCTTC	CASSPEADSGAYNEQFF
TRBD1	TRBJ2-1	.	TRBV5-1	TGCGCCAGCAGCTTGGTGGGGTCAGGGGGCAACAATGAGCAGTTCTTC	CASSLVGSGGNNEQFF
TRBD1	TRBJ2-2	few	TRBV5-6	TGTGCCAGCAGCTTGGAGGGACAGGTAAACGCCGGGGAGCTGTTTTTT	CASSLEGQVNAGELFF
TRBD2	TRBJ2-7	.	TRBV12-3/TRBV12-4	TGTGCCAGCAGTTCCAGCGGGAGATACGAGCAGTACTTC	CASSSSGRYEQYF
.	TRBJ1-2	.	TRBV15	TGTGCCACCAGCTTGGACTCGAACTATGGCTACACCTTC	CATSLDSNYGYTF
.	TRBJ1-6	.	TRBV18	TGTGCCAGCTCACCTCAGGGATTTGAGAATTCACCCCTCCACTTT	CASSPQGFENSPLHF
TRBD2	TRBJ2-1	.	TRBV5-1	TGCGCCAGCAGCTCGGGACTAGCGGGCGACAATGAGCAGTTCTTC	CASSSGLAGDNEQFF
TRBD2	TRBJ2-3	.	TRBV27	TGTGCCAGCAGTTTATACGGGGGGAGCGGGAGGGGCACAGATACGCAGTATTTT	CASSLYGGSGRGTDTQYF
.	TRBJ2-7	.	TRBV5-5	TGTGCCAGCAGCCCGACAGGTCCGGGGTCCTACGAGCAGTACTTC	CASSPTGPGSYEQYF
TRBD1	TRBJ2-3	many	TRBV10-3	TGTGCCCACAGACCGGGACAGGGGGCAACAGATACGCAGTATTTT	CAHRPGQGATDTQYF
.	TRBJ2-2	.	TRBV7-2	TGTGCCAGCAGCCTCCGGACAGTTAACACCGGGGAGCTGTTTTTT	CASSLRTVNTGELFF
TRBD2	TRBJ2-3	.	TRBV24-1	TGTGCCACCAGTGATTTGCGCGGGGGACTAGGCGATACGCAGTATTTT	CATSDLRGGLGDTQYF
.	TRBJ1-5	.	TRBV30	TGTGCCTGGGCCGGACCCATCCGGGGGCAGCCCCAGCATTTT	CAWAGPIRGQPQHF
TRBD2	TRBJ2-1	once	TRBV12-5	TGTGCTAGTGGTTGGGGGACTAGCGGGTCGAGCTCCCACAATGAGCAGTTCTTC	CASGWGTSGSSSHNEQFF
.	TRBJ1-4	.	TRBV6-5	TGTGCCAGCAGTTACCCGAACAGGGAAAAACTGTTTTTT	CASSYPNREKLFF
.	TRBJ1-1	.	TRBV7-9	TGTGCCAGCAGCTTAGCGCAGGGTACCGGCGAAGCTTTCTTT	CASSLAQGTGEAFF
.	TRBJ1-5	.	TRBV29-1	TGCAGCGTTGTGGAGGGAAATCAGCCCCAGCATTTT	CSVVEGNQPQHF
TRBD2	TRBJ2-3	.	TRBV19	TGTGCCAGCCGAGGGACTAGCGGGCTTTGGGGCTACACAGATACGCAGTATTTT	CASRGTSGLWGYTDTQYF
TRBD1	TRBJ1-2	.	TRBV28	TGTGCCAGCAGTCCACAGGGGATCGGGGGCTACACCTTC	CASSPQGIGGYTF
.	TRBJ2-2	.	TRBV9	TGTGCCAGCAGCCAATTACTAATCACCGGGGAGCTGTTTTTT	CASSQLLITGELFF
TRBD1	TRBJ1-1	.	TRBV27	TGTGCCAGCAGCCACAGGGGGCGCGACACTGAAGCTTTCTTT	CASSHRGRDTEAFF
.	TRBJ1-6	.	TRBV5-6	TGTGCCAGCAGCTTGTGGGGGGGACGAGAAGGGAATTCACCCCTCCACTTT	CASSLWGGREGNSPLHF
.	TRBJ1-1	.	TRBV11-1	TGTGCCAGCAGCCAAGTGCGGGCCCGGCCGAACACTGAAGCTTTCTTT	CASSQVRARPNTEAFF
.	TRBJ2-5	.	TRBV2	TGTGCCAGCTCTCGGGGGGCGGGAGAGACCCAGTACTTC	CASSRGAGETQYF
TRBD2	TRBJ2-5	.	TRBV5-1	TGCGCCAGCAGCTTGGAGGGCAGAGGGTCTAGCGGGAGGATAGTACAAGAGACCCAGTACTTC	CASSLEGRGSSGRIVQETQYF
.	TRBJ1-6	once	TRBV11-2	TGTGCCAGCAGCTTAAGGGGCAGACAAAGCTCCTATAATTCACCCCTCCACTTT	CASSLRGRQSSYNSPLHF
TRBD2	TRBJ2-7	.	TRBV6-5	TGTGCCAGCAGTTTTTTAGCGGGAGCGGGGGAGCAGTACTTC	CASSFLAGAGEQYF
TRBD1	TRBJ1-6	.	TRBV7-9	TGTGCCAGCAGCTTAGGACAGGGCTCTGGTAATTCACCCCTCCACTTT	CASSLGQGSGNSPLHF
.	TRBJ2-1	few	TRBV7-3	TGTGCCAGCAGCTTAATACGAGGGAGCTACAATGAGCAGTTCTTC	CASSLIRGSYNEQFF
.	TRBJ1-1	.	TRBV28	TGTGCCAGCAGTATTGACCAAAGGCGGTACACTGAAGCTTTCTTT	CASSIDQRRYTEAFF
.	TRBJ1-1	.	TRBV3-1/TRBV3-2	TGTGCCAGCAGCCTCATCGGACGGGGGAACACTGAAGCTTTCTTT	CASSLIGRGNTEAFF
.	TRBJ1-1	few	TRBV29-1	TGCAGCACCCAACAGGGATCGTACACTGAAGCTTTCTTT	CSTQQGSYTEAFF
TRBD2	TRBJ2-1	few	TRBV6-2/TRBV6-3	TGTGCCAGCAGTAGTAGCGGGAGCAATGAGCAGTTCTTC	CASSSSGSNEQFF
.	TRBJ1-5	few	TRBV5-5	TGTGCCAGCAGCTTGCATCTCGGGGTTAGCAATCAGCCCCAGCATTTT	CASSLHLGVSNQPQHF
TRBD1	TRBJ1-1	.	TRBV19	TGTGCCAGTAGCCGGACAGGGGGTAGCACTGAAGCTTTCTTT	CASSRTGGSTEAFF
.	TRBJ2-1	.	TRBV5-5	TGTGCCAGCAGCTTGTTGTCGGGGAGCGGTACCTACAATGAGCAGTTCTTC	CASSLLSGSGTYNEQFF
.	TRBJ2-3	once	TRBV5-1	TGCGCCAGCAGCAGAAGCACGGGTAGCACAGATACGCAGTATTTT	CASSRSTGSTDTQYF